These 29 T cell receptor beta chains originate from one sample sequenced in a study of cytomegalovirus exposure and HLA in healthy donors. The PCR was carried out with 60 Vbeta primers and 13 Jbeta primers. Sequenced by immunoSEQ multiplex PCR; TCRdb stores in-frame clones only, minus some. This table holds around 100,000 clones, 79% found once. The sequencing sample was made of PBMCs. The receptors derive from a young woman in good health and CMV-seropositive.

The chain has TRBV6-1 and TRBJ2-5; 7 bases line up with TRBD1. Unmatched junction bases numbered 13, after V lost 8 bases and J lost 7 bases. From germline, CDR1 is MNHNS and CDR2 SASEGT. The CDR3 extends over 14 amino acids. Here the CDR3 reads CASGRDSLSGTQYF. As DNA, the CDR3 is TGTGCCAGCGGCCGGGACAGTCTATCGGGGACCCAGTACTTC.

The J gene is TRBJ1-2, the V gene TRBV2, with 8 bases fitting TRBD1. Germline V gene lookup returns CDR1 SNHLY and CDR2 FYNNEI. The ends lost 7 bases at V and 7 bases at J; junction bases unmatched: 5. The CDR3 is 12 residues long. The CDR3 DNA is TGTGCCAGCACGAGCAGGGGGCCTGGCTACACCTTC. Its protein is CASTSRGPGYTF. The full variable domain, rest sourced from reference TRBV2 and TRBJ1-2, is EPEVTQTPSHQVTQMGQEVILRCVPISNHLYFYWYRQILGQKVEFLVSFYNNEISEKSEIFDDQFSVERPDGSNFTLKIRSTKLEDSAMYFCASTSRGPGYTFGSGTRLTVV.

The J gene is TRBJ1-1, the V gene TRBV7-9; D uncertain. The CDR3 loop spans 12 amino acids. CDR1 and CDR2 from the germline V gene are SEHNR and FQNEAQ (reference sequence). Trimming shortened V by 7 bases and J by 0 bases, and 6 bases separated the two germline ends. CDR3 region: CASIRLNTEAFF. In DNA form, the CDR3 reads TGTGCCAGCATTCGTCTGAACACTGAAGCTTTCTTT.

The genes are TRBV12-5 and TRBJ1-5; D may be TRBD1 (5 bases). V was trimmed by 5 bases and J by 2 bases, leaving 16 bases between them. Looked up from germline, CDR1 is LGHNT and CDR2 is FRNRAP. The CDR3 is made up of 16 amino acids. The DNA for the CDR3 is TGTGCTAGTGGTCCCGGGGGAGGCCTCGGCAATCAGCCCCAGCATTTT. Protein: CASGPGGGLGNQPQHF.

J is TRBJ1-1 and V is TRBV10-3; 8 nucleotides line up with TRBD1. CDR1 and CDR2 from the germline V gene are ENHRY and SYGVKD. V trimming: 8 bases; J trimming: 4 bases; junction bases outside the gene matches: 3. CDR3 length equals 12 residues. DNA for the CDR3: TGTGCCATCGCAGGGGGCTCCACTGAAGCTTTCTTT. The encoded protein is CAIAGGSTEAFF.

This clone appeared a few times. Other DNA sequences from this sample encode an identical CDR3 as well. The CDR3 sequence: CASSLVGQGTEAFF. As DNA, the CDR3 is TGTGCCAGCAGTCTTGTAGGACAGGGCACTGAAGCTTTCTTT. The chain employs TRBV28 and TRBJ1-1, with 8 bases aligning to TRBD1. The CDR3 consists of 14 residues. Germline CDR1 and CDR2: MDHEN and SYDVKM. V was clipped by 5 bases and J by 4 bases; unmatched bases: 6.

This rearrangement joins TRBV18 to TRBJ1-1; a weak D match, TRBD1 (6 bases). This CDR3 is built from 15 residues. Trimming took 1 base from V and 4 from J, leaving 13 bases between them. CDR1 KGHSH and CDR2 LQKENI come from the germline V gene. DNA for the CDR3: TGTGCCAGCTCACCACTCGAGGCAGGGGTCACTGAAGCTTTCTTT. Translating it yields CASSPLEAGVTEAFF.

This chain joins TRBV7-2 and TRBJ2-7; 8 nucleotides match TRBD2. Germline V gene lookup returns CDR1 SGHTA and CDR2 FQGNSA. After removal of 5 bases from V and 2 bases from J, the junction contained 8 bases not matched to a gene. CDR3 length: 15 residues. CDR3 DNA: TGTGCCAGCAGCCCCCAGGGACTAGGAACCTACGAGCAGTACTTC. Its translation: CASSPQGLGTYEQYF.

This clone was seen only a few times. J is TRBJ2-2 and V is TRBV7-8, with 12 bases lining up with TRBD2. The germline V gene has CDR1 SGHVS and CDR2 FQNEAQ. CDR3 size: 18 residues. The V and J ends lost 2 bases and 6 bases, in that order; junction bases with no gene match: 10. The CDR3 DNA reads TGTGCCAGCAGCTTACGGTCCCTAGCGGGAGGGCCTCCCGGGGAGCTGTTTTTT. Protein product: CASSLRSLAGGPPGELFF.

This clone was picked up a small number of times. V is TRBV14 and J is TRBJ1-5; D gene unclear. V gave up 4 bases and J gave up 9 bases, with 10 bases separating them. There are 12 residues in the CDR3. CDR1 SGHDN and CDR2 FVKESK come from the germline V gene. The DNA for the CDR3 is TGTGCCAGCAGCCTATGGGGAGGGCCCCAGCATTTT. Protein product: CASSLWGGPQHF.

The CDR3 region has the DNA TGTGCCAGCAGCCAAGGGGGTCAGGGTCTTCAGCCCCAGCATTTT. The encoded protein is CASSQGGQGLQPQHF. The chain has TRBV28 and TRBJ1-5, with D perhaps TRBD1 (6 bases). The ends were cut back, 6 bases at V and 6 bases at J, with 18 bases in the middle. Germline V gene sequence: CDR1 MDHEN, CDR2 SYDVKM. The CDR3 length is 15 residues.

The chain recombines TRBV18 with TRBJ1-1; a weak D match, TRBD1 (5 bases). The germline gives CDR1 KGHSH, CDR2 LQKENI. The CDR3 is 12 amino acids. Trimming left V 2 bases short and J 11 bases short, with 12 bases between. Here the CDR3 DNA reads TGTGCCAGCTCACCAGCCAGGGTGTACGCTTTCTTT. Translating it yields CASSPARVYAFF.

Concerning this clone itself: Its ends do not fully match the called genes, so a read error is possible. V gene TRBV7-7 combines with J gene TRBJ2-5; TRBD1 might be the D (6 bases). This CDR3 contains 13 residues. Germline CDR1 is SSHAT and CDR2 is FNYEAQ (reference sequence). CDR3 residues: CASSLQGRETQYF. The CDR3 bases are TGTGCTAGCAGTTTACAGGGTAGGGAGACCCAGTACTTC.

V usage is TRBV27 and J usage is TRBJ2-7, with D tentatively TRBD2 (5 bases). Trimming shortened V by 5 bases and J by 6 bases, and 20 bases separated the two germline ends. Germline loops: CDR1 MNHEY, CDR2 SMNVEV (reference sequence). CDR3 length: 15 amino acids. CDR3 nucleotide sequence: TGTGCCAGCAGTCCCCCCCCTAGAGGGTCTACCGAGCAGTACTTC. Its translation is CASSPPPRGSTEQYF.

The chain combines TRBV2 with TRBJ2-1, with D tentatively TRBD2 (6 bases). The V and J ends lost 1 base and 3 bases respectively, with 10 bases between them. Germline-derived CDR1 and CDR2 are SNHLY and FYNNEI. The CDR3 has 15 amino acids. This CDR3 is CASSEGGSGYNEQFF. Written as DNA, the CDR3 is TGTGCCAGCAGTGAAGGGGGTAGCGGCTACAATGAGCAGTTCTTC. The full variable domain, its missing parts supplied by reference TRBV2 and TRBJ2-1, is EPEVTQTPSHQVTQMGQEVILRCVPISNHLYFYWYRQILGQKVEFLVSFYNNEISEKSEIFDDQFSVERPDGSNFTLKIRSTKLEDSAMYFCASSEGGSGYNEQFFGPGTRLTVL.

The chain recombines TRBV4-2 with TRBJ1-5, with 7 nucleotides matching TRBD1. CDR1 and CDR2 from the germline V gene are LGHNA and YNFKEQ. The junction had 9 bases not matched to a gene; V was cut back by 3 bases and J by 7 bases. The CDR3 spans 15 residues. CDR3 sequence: CASSQTTRQGQPQHF. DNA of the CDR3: TGTGCCAGCAGCCAGACCACAAGACAGGGCCAGCCCCAGCATTTT.

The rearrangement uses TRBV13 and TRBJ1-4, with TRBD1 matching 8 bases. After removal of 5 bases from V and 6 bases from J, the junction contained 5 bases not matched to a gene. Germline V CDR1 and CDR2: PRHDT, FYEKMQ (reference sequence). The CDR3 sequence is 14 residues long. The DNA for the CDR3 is TGTGCCAGCAGCCTGGACAGGGTCCATGAAAAACTGTTTTTT. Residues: CASSLDRVHEKLFF.

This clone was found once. The DNA of the CDR3 is TGTGCCAGCTCACCAGGAACTAGCGCCGAGCAGTACTTC. It encodes CASSPGTSAEQYF. The J gene is TRBJ2-7, the V gene TRBV18; 7 positions agree with TRBD2. The CDR3 is made up of 13 amino acids. Germline CDR1 is KGHSH and CDR2 is LQKENI. The V and J ends lost 2 bases and 6 bases, in that order; junction bases with no gene match: 4.

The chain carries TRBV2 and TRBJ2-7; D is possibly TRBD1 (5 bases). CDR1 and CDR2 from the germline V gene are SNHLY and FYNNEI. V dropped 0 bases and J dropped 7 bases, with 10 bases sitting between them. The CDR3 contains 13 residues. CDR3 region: CASSEARQGEQYF. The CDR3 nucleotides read TGTGCCAGCAGTGAAGCTCGGCAGGGAGAGCAGTACTTC.

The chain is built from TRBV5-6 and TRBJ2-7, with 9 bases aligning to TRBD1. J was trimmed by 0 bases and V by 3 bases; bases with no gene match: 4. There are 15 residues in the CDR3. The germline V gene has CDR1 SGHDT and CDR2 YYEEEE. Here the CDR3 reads CASSWTGVSSYEQYF. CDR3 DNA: TGTGCCAGCAGCTGGACAGGGGTCAGCTCCTACGAGCAGTACTTC.

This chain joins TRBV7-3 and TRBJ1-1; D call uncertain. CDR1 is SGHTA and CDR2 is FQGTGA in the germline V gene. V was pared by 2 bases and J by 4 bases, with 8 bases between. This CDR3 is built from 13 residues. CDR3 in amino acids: CASSLFRSTEAFF. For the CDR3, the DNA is TGTGCCAGCAGCTTATTCAGGTCCACTGAAGCTTTCTTT.

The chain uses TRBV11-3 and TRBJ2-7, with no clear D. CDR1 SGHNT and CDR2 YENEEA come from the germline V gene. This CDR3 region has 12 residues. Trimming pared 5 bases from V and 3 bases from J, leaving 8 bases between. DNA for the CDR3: TGTGCCAGCAGCGATAACTACTACGAGCAGTACTTC. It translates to CASSDNYYEQYF. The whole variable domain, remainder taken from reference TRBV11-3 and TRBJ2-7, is EAGVVQSPRYKIIEKKQPVAFWCNPISGHNTLYWYLQNLGQGPELLIRYENEEAVDDSQLPKDRFSAERLKGVDSTLKIQPAELGDSAVYLCASSDNYYEQYFGPGTRLTVT.

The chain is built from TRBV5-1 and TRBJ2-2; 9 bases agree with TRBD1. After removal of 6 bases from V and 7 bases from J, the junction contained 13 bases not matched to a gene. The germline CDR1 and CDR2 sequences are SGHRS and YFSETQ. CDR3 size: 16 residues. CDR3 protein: CASTRATGGYGGELFF. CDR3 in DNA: TGCGCCAGCACCCGAGCCACAGGGGGCTATGGCGGGGAGCTGTTTTTT.

The CDR3 spells CASSVATGSSGNTIYF. CDR3 sequence (DNA): TGTGCCAGCAGCGTAGCAACGGGTTCGTCTGGAAACACCATATATTTT. V gene TRBV9 combines with J gene TRBJ1-3, with no clear D. Germline CDR1 SGDLS, CDR2 YYNGEE. Trimming shortened V by 0 bases and J by 1 base, and 11 bases separated the two germline ends. The CDR3 spans 16 residues.

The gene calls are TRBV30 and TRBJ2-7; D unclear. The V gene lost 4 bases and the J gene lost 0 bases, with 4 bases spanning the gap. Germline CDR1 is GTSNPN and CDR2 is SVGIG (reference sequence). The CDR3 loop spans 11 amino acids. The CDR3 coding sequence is TGTGCCTGGACCTCCTCCTACGAGCAGTACTTC. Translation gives CAWTSSYEQYF.

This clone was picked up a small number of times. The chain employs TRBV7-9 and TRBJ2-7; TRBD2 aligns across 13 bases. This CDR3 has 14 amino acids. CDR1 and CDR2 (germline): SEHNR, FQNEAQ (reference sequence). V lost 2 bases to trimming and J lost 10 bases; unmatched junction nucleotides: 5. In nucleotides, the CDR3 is TGTGCCAGCAGCTTACCGGGACTAGCGGGAAAACAGTACTTC. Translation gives CASSLPGLAGKQYF.

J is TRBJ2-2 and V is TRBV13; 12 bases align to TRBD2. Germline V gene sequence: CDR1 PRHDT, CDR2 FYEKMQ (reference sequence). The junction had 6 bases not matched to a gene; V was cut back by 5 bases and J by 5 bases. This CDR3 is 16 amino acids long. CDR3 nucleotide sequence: TGTGCCAGCAGCCCCGGACTAGCGGGGCGAACCGGGGAGCTGTTTTTT. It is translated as CASSPGLAGRTGELFF.

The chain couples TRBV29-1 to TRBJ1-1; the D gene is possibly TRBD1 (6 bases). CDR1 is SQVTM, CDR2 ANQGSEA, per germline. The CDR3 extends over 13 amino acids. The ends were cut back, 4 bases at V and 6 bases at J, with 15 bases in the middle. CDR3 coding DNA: TGCAGCGTTGGGGTCAGGGGTTTCCCTGAAGCTTTCTTT. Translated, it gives CSVGVRGFPEAFF.

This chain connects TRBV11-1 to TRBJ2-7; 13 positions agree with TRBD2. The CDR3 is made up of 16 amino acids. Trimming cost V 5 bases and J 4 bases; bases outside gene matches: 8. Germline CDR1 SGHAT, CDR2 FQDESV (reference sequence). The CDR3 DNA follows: TGTGCCAGCAGCGCTAGGGGGACTAGCGGGGCTTACGAGCAGTACTTC. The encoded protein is CASSARGTSGAYEQYF.